One sample yielded the 19 T cell receptor beta chains listed below, sequenced in a study of cytomegalovirus exposure and HLA in healthy donors. The study ran its PCR with 60 Vbeta and 13 Jbeta primers. Produced via immunoSEQ multiplex PCR; TCRdb's table is partial and in-frame only. The table lists about 120,000 clones, around 80% of them singletons, with 7.5% to 10% in the top ten. The sequenced material came from PBMCs. These receptor sequences come from a female donor in good health and CMV-seropositive.

The rearrangement joins TRBV10-3 to TRBJ1-5; D possibly corresponds to TRBD1 (5 bases). Trimming pared 10 bases from V and 2 bases from J, leaving 15 bases between. The germline V gene has CDR1 ENHRY and CDR2 SYGVKD. The CDR3 sequence is 14 residues long. CDR3 region: CASTGVLGNQPQHF. In nucleotides, the CDR3 is TGTGCCAGTACAGGCGTCCTTGGCAATCAGCCCCAGCATTTT.

The rearrangement joins TRBV14 to TRBJ1-6; 8 nucleotides match TRBD1. V gave up 0 bases and J gave up 9 bases; unmatched junction bases: 4. Germline V lookup: CDR1 SGHDN, CDR2 FVKESK. The CDR3 is 15 amino acids. The CDR3 coding sequence is TGTGCCAGCAGCCAAGATACCGGGACAGGTTCACCCCTCCACTTT. Translated: CASSQDTGTGSPLHF.

The chain is built from TRBV6-5 and TRBJ2-5; D is unclear. The end of the DNA aligns better with TRBJ2-7, so the J call may be wrong. There are 15 residues in the CDR3. Germline V gives CDR1 MNHEY, CDR2 SVGAGI. The CDR3 DNA reads as TGTGCCAGCGTCGACAATCGACGGCCCCCCTACGAGCAGTACTTC. Translation: CASVDNRRPPYEQYF.

The table lists this clone with a few counts. Other DNA sequences within the sample encode an identical CDR3. The genes are TRBV6-5 and TRBJ1-2; 10 nucleotides agree with TRBD1. CDR1 and CDR2 (germline): MNHEY, SVGAGI. This CDR3 spans 15 amino acids. With V trimmed by 0 bases and J by 2 bases, 0 bases remained unmatched. The CDR3 DNA sequence: TGTGCCAGCAGTTACTCGGGACAGGGGAACTATGGCTACACCTTC. Encoded protein: CASSYSGQGNYGYTF.

The V gene is TRBV7-2, the J gene TRBJ2-5, with 7 bases lining up with TRBD1. This CDR3 region has 13 residues. V shed 5 bases, J shed 5 bases, and the junction held 5 bases outside the gene matches. Germline CDR1 and CDR2: SGHTA and FQGNSA. The CDR3 DNA reads as TGTGCCAGCAGCACTACGACAGGGGAGACCCAGTACTTC. It yields the protein CASSTTTGETQYF.

This rearrangement joins TRBV18 to TRBJ2-7; 9 bases align to TRBD1. CDR1 and CDR2 (germline): KGHSH, LQKENI. V was pared by 5 bases and J by 4 bases, with 9 bases of the junction left unmatched. The CDR3 runs to 15 residues. CDR3 amino acids: CASSSDRGTRYEQYF. DNA for the CDR3: TGTGCCAGCTCATCCGACAGGGGGACCCGATACGAGCAGTACTTC.

The gene calls are TRBV9 and TRBJ1-6, with 7 bases matching TRBD1. Germline V gives CDR1 SGDLS, CDR2 YYNGEE. The CDR3 contains 17 residues. With 0 bases clipped from V and 3 bases from J, the junction kept 6 bases outside the gene matches. CDR3 coding DNA: TGTGCCAGCAGCGTAGGGACAGGAGGGGGCTATAATTCACCCCTCCACTTT. The encoded protein is CASSVGTGGGYNSPLHF.

V is TRBV4-1 and J is TRBJ2-3; maybe TRBD2 (5 bases). V was shortened by 0 bases and J by 6 bases, with 19 bases between the two germline ends. The CDR3 loop spans 17 amino acids. CDR1 is MGHRA and CDR2 is YSYEKL in the germline V gene. The CDR3 loop reads CASSQETAGPFGDTQYF. Here the CDR3 DNA reads TGCGCCAGCAGCCAAGAAACGGCGGGCCCTTTCGGGGATACGCAGTATTTT.

This clone was picked up one time. The gene calls are TRBV7-8 and TRBJ1-2; no reliable D call. The germline CDR1 and CDR2 sequences are SGHVS and FQNEAQ. This CDR3 has 12 residues. V was trimmed by 4 bases and J by 3 bases, leaving 6 bases between them. CDR3 sequence (DNA): TGTGCCAGCAGCTCTCCGGACTATGGCTACACCTTC. Protein: CASSSPDYGYTF. Full variable domain (remainder filled in from reference TRBV7-8 and TRBJ1-2): GAGVSQSPRYKVAKRGQDVALRCDPISGHVSLFWYQQALGQGPEFLTYFQNEAQLDKSGLPSDRFFAERPEGSVSTLKIQRTQQEDSAVYLCASSSPDYGYTFGSGTRLTVV.

The chain has TRBV7-2 and TRBJ2-2; a weak D match, TRBD1 (5 bases). CDR3 length: 15 amino acids. Trimming pared 1 base from V and 2 bases from J, leaving 8 bases between. Germline CDR1 is SGHTA and CDR2 is FQGNSA. For the CDR3, the DNA is TGTGCCAGCAGCTTAGGGACACCTAACACCGGGGAGCTGTTTTTT. Residues: CASSLGTPNTGELFF.

This clone was seen more than once but under ten times. This sequence joins TRBV25-1 and TRBJ1-2, with a weak D call TRBD1 (5 bases). V shed 4 bases and J shed 4 bases, with 10 bases lying between them. Per the germline V gene, CDR1 is MGHDK and CDR2 is SYGVNS. This CDR3 region has 13 residues. The DNA for the CDR3 is TGTGCCAGCAGTGCTGGACACCCCTATGGCTACACCTTC. Translating gives CASSAGHPYGYTF.

This rearrangement joins TRBV2 to TRBJ1-5, with no clear D. Trimming took 4 bases from V and 7 from J, leaving 11 bases between them. The CDR3 contains 13 residues. From germline, CDR1 is SNHLY and CDR2 FYNNEI. In DNA, the CDR3 is TGTGCCAGCAGTGTGGGCAGGCGCCAGCCCCAGCATTTT. Translating gives CASSVGRRQPQHF.

The CDR3 region is CASSQETGGTDTQYF. The CDR3 DNA is TGTGCCAGCAGCCAAGAAACGGGGGGGACAGATACGCAGTATTTT. The V and J genes are TRBV4-2 and TRBJ2-3; TRBD2 aligns across 8 bases. Germline V gives CDR1 LGHNA, CDR2 YNFKEQ. This CDR3 region has 15 residues. With V trimmed by 0 bases and J by 3 bases, 2 bases remained unmatched.

Of note for this clone: The junction shows a germline mismatch at one end, possibly a read error. V and J are TRBV28 and TRBJ2-4; 8 bases match TRBD1. This CDR3 is 13 amino acids long. The V gene's germline CDR1 is MDHEN and CDR2 SYDVKM. As DNA, the CDR3 is TGTGCCAGCAGGGGGGACAGGAAATTCGACGGGGACTTC. This codes for CASRGDRKFDGDF.

The rearrangement links TRBV6-1 to TRBJ1-1; unclear D gene. The germline V gene has CDR1 MNHNS and CDR2 SASEGT. The CDR3 covers 14 residues. With 1 base removed from V and 8 bases from J, the gap between germline ends came to 14 bases. The chain's CDR3 is CASSEVEFSGEAFF. The CDR3 DNA is TGTGCCAGCAGTGAAGTGGAGTTTTCGGGGGAAGCTTTCTTT.

The chain joins TRBV15 to TRBJ2-7; D remains unclear. The germline CDR1 and CDR2 sequences are LNHNV and YYDKDF (reference sequence). CDR3 length: 14 amino acids. V lost 0 bases and J lost 3, with 9 bases in between. CDR3 nucleotides: TGTGCCACCAGCAGAGATCAGTCCCACTACGAGCAGTACTTC. It is translated as CATSRDQSHYEQYF.

This clone was observed once. The chain is built from TRBV2 and TRBJ2-3; 7 nucleotides align to TRBD2. The V gene end was trimmed by 8 bases and the J gene end by 2 bases; junction bases not matched to a gene: 7. The CDR3 totals 14 residues. CDR1 and CDR2 from the germline V gene are SNHLY and FYNNEI. The CDR3 DNA sequence: TGTGCCAGCTCTGCTAGCGGATTCACAGATACGCAGTATTTT. This gives the protein CASSASGFTDTQYF.

This sequence joins TRBV5-4 and TRBJ2-3, with TRBD1 matching 7 bases. Germline CDR1 and CDR2: SGHNT and YYREEE (reference sequence). This CDR3 region has 17 residues. The J segment lost 1 base and the V segment lost 3 bases, leaving 11 bases of the junction unmatched. CDR3 in amino acids: CASSWRQGNLGTDTQYF. Here the CDR3 DNA reads TGTGCCAGCAGCTGGAGACAGGGTAATCTCGGCACAGATACGCAGTATTTT.

The V call is TRBV5-1, the J call TRBJ1-1; tentative D call: TRBD1 (6 bases). The CDR3 runs 15 residues. V shed 0 bases and J shed 4 bases, with 13 bases lying between them. CDR1 is SGHRS and CDR2 is YFSETQ in the germline V gene. CDR3 residues: CASSLVGARGTEAFF. As DNA, the CDR3 is TGCGCCAGCAGCTTGGTGGGGGCTCGGGGCACTGAAGCTTTCTTT.